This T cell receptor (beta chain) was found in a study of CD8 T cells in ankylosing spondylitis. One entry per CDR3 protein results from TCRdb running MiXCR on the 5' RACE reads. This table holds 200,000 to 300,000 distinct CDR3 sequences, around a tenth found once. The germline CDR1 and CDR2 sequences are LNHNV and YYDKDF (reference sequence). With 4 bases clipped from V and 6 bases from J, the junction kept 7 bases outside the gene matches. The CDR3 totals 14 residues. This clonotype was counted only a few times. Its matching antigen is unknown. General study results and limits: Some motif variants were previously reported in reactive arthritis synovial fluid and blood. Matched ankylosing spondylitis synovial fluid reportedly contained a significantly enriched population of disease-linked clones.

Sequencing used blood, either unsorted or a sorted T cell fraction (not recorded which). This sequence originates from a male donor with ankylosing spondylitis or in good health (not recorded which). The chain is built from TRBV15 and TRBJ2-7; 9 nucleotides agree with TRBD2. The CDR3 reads CATSISGRGGEQYF. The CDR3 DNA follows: TGTGCCACCAGCATTAGCGGGAGAGGCGGCGAGCAGTACTTC. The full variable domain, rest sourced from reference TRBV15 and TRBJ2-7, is DAMVIQNPRYQVTQFGKPVTLSCSQTLNHNVMYWYQQKSSQAPKLLFHYYDKDFNNEADTPDNFQSRRPNTSFCFLDIRSPGLGDTAMYLCATSISGRGGEQYFGPGTRLTVT.